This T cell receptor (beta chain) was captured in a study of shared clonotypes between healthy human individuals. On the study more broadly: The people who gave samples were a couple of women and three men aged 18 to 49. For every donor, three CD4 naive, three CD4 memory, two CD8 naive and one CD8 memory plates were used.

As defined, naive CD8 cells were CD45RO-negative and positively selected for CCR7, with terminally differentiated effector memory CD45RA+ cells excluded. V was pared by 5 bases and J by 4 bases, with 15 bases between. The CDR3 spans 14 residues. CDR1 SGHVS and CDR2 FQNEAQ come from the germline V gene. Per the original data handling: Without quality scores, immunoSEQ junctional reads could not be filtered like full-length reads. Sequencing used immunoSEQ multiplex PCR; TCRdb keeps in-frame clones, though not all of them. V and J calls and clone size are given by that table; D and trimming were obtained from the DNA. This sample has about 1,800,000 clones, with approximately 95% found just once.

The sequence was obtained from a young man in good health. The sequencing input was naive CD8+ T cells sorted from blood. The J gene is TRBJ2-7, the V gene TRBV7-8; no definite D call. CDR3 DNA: TGTGCCAGCAGCCCCAGGATCTCCAATTACGAGCAGTACTTC. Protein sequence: CASSPRISNYEQYF.